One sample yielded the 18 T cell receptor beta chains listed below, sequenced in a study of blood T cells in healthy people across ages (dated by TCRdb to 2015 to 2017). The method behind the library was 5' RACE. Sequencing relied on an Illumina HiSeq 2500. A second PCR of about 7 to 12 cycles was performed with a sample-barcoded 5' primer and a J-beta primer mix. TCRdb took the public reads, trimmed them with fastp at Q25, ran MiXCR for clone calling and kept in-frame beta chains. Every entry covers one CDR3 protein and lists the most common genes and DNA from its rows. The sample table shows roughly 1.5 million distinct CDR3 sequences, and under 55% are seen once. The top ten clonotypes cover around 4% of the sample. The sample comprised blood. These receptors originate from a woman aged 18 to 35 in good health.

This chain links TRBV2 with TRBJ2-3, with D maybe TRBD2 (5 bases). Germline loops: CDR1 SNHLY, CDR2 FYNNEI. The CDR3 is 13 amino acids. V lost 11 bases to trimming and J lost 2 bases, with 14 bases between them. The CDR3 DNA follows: TGTGCCTGCCTGCCGGGGAACACAGATACGCAGTATTTT. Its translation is CACLPGNTDTQYF.

The CDR3 loop reads CASRDGVTGANVLTF. CDR3 bases: TGTGCCAGCAGGGATGGGGTAACCGGGGCCAACGTCCTGACTTTC. The rearrangement uses TRBV6-2 or TRBV6-3 and TRBJ2-6, with D unclear. V dropped 6 bases and J dropped 4 bases, with 13 bases sitting between them. Germline V gives CDR1 MNHEY, CDR2 SVGEGT. This CDR3 is 15 amino acids long.

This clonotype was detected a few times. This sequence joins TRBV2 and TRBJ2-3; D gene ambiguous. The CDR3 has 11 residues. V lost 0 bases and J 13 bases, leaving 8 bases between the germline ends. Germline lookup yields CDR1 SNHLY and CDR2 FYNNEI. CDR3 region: CASSEATKKYF. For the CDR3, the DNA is TGTGCCAGCAGTGAAGCTACTAAAAAGTATTTT.

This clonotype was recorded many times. The CDR3 nucleotides read TGTGCCAGCAGTTTAGCCGAAAAACTGTTTTTT. Translated, it gives CASSLAEKLFF. This chain links TRBV12-3 or TRBV12-4 with TRBJ1-4; no firm D call. Trimming took off 0 bases at V and 8 bases at J, with 1 base between the two ends. The CDR3 length is 11 residues.

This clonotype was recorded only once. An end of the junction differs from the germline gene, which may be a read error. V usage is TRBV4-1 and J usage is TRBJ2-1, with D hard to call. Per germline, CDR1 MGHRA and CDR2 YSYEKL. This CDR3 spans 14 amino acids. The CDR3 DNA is TGCGCCAGCAGCCAAGACTACAGACTCAATAAGCAGTTCTTC. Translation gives CASSQDYRLNKQFF.

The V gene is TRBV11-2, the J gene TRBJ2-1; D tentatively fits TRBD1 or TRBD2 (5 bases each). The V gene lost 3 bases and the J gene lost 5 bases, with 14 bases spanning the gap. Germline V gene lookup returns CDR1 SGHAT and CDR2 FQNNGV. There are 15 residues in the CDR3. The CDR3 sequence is CASSFWDRPNNEQFF. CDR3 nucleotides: TGTGCCAGCAGCTTCTGGGACCGACCTAACAATGAGCAGTTCTTC.

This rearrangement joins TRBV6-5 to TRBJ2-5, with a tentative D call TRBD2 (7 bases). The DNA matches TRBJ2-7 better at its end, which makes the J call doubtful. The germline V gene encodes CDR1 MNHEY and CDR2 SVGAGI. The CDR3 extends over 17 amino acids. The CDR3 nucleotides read TGTGCCAGCAGTACCTCGGGGGGCAGAAGAGGAGGAACCGAGCAGTACTTC. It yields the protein CASSTSGGRRGGTEQYF.

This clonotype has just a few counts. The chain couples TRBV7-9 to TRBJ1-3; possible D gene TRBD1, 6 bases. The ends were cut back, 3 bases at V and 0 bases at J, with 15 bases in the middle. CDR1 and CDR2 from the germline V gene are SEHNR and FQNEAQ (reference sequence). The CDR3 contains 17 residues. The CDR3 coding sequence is TGTGCCAGCAGCTTCCCCTGGGAGGGGGGCTCTGGAAACACCATATATTTT. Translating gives CASSFPWEGGSGNTIYF.

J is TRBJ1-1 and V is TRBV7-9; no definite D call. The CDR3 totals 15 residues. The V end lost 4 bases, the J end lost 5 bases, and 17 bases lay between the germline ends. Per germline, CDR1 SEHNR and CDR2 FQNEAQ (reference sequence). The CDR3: CASSSEGRPLTEAFF. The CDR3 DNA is TGTGCCAGCAGCTCCGAGGGTCGACCCTTGACTGAAGCTTTCTTT.

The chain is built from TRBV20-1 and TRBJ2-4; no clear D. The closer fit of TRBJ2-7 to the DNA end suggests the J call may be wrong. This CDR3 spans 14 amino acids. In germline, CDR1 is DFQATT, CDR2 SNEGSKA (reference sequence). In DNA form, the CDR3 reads TGCAGTGCTAGAGATCTCCCAGGAAACTACGAGCAGTACTTC. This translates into CSARDLPGNYEQYF.

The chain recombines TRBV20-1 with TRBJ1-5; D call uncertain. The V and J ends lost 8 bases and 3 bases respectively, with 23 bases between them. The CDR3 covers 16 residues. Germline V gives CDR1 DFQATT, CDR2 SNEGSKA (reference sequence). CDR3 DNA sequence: TGCAGTACTACCCCCAGGTTACCACAAACCAATCAGCCCCAGCATTTT. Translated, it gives CSTTPRLPQTNQPQHF.

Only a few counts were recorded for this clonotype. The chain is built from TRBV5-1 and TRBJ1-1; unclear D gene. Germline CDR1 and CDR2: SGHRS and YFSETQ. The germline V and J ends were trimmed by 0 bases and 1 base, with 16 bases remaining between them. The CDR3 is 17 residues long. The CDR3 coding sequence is TGCGCCAGCAGCTTGGATAGTCGAGGAAGGGCGAACACTGAAGCTTTCTTT. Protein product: CASSLDSRGRANTEAFF.

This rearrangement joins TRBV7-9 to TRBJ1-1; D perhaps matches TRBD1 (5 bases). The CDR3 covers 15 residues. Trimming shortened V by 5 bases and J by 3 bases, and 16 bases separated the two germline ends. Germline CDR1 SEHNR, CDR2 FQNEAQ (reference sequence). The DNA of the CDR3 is TGTGCCAGCAGCATTGCGCAGGGACGCGACACTGAAGCTTTCTTT. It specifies CASSIAQGRDTEAFF.

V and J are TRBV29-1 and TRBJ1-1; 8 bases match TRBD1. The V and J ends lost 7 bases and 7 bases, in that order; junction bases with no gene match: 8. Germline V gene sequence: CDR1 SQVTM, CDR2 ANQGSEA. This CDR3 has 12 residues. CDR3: CSGTDREGEAFF. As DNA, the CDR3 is TGCAGCGGCACGGACAGGGAGGGTGAAGCTTTCTTT.

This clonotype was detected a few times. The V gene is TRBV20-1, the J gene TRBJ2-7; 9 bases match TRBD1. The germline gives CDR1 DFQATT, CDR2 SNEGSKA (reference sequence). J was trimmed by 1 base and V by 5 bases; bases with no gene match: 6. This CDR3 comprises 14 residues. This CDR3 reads CSAVGQGKSYEQYF. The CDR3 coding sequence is TGCAGTGCTGTCGGACAGGGGAAGTCCTACGAGCAGTACTTC.

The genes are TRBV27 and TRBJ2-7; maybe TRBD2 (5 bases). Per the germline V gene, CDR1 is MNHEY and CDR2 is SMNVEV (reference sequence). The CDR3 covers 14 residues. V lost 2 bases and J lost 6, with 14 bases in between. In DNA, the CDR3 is TGTGCCAGCAGTTTAAGAAGTCTAGCCATCGAGCAGTACTTC. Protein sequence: CASSLRSLAIEQYF.

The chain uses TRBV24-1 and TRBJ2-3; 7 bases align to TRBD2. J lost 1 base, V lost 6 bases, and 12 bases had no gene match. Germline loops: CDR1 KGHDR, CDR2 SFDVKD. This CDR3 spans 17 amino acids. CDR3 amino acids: CATSSRTYSGGTDTQYF. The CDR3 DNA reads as TGTGCCACCAGTTCCCGGACTTACAGCGGGGGCACAGATACGCAGTATTTT.

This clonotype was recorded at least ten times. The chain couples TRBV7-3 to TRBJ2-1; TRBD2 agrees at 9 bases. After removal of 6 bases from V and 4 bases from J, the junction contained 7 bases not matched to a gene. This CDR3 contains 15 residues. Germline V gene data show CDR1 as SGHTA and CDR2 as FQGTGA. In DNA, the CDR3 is TGTGCCAGCAGTTCCGGACTAGCGTTATACAATGAGCAGTTCTTC. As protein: CASSSGLALYNEQFF. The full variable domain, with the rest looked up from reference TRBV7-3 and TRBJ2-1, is GAGVSQTPSNKVTEKGKYVELRCDPISGHTALYWYRQSLGQGPEFLIYFQGTGAADDSGLPNDRFFAVRPEGSVSTLKIQRTERGDSAVYLCASSSGLALYNEQFFGPGTRLTVL.